This TCR beta chain is from a study of T-cell reconstitution after alpha-beta-depleted transplantation in children. Study-wide points: Roughly two months post-transplant, alpha-beta T cells reportedly originated from several hundred graft clones that had expanded. T-cell numbers and diversity, one year after transplant, stemmed largely from T cells that were newly produced.

This clonotype was counted between two and nine times. Its antigen is still unknown. As it was prepared, the TCRbeta library received unique molecular identifiers. TCRdb processed the PCR reads anew with MiXCR; each CDR3 protein has one entry. Counted here are 130,000 or so distinct CDR3 sequences, 9.5% to 10% occurring once; the ten biggest clones make up under 30%. This CDR3 is built from 14 residues. V shed 6 bases and J 3 bases; nucleotides not matched to a gene: 6. Germline CDR1 and CDR2: DFQATT and SNEGSKA (reference sequence). The sequence derives from a girl less than two years old who had a stem cell transplant for combined immunodeficiency, so the T cells may come from the graft donor. Specimen: PBMCs, mostly from graft donor cells, collected 180 days after TCRalphabeta/CD19-depleted stem cell transplant. The rearrangement uses TRBV20-1 and TRBJ2-1; 9 bases fit TRBD1. The CDR3 nucleotides read TGCAGTGCAATCCGGGACAGGGACTACAATGAGCAGTTCTTC. Protein: CSAIRDRDYNEQFF.